This T cell receptor beta chain derives from a study of T-cell reconstitution after alpha-beta-depleted transplantation in children. Unique molecular identifiers tagged the TCRbeta library. Via MiXCR, TCRdb re-called the PCR reads, giving one row per CDR3 protein. The profile shows about 980,000 distinct CDR3 sequences, roughly 31% of them singletons. Study-wide points: Fresh T-cell production supplied most of the T-cell counts and diversity seen one year after transplant. After transplant, at about two months, alpha-beta T cells were reportedly derived from several hundred expanded graft clones.

Turning to this clonotype: Its antigen is unidentified.

CDR3 length equals 14 residues. Germline values: CDR1 LGHNA, CDR2 YNFKEQ. V lost 3 bases and J lost 4; bases outside the gene matches: 3. Sequenced here: PBMCs, mostly from graft donor cells, sampled 360 days after TCRalphabeta/CD19-depleted stem cell transplant. This receptor was obtained from a boy under two years old who had a stem cell transplant for SCID, so the T cells may come from the graft donor. The chain combines TRBV4-2 with TRBJ2-5; 9 bases line up with TRBD2. The CDR3 DNA follows: TGTGCCAGCAGCCAGGGGACTAGCACAGAGACCCAGTACTTC. Translated, it gives CASSQGTSTETQYF.